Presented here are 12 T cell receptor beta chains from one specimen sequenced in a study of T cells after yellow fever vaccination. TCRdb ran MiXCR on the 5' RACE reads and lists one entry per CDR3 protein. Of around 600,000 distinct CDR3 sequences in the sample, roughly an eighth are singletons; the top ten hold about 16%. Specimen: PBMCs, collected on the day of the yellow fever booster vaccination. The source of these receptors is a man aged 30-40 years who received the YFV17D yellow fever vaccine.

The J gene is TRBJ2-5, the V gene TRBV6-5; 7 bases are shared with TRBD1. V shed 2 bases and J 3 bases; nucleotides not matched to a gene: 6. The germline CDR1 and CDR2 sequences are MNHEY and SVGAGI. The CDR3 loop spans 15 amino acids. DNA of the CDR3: TGTGCCAGCAGTTACGCCGGGACAGCCAAAGAGACCCAGTACTTC. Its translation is CASSYAGTAKETQYF.

CDR3 region: CASSPTTPRSYNEQFF. CDR3 sequence (DNA): TGTGCCAGCTCACCCACTACCCCGCGCTCCTACAATGAGCAGTTCTTC. The genes are TRBV18 and TRBJ2-1; D is ambiguous. The CDR3 length is 16 residues. Trimming shortened V by 3 bases and J by 0 bases, and 12 bases separated the two germline ends. Looked up from germline, CDR1 is KGHSH and CDR2 is LQKENI.

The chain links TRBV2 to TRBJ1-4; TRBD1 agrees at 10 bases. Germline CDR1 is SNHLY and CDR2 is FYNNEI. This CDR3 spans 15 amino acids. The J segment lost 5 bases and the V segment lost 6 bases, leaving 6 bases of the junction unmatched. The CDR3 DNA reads TGTGCCAGCAGAGCTAGGACAGGGGGAAATGAAAAACTGTTTTTT. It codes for CASRARTGGNEKLFF.

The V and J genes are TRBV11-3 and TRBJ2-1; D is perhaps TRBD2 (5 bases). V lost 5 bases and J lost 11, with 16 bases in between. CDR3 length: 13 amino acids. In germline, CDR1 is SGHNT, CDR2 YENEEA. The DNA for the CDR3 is TGTGCCAGCAGCCCCGCCTATCCGGGGAAGCAGTTCTTC. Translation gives CASSPAYPGKQFF.

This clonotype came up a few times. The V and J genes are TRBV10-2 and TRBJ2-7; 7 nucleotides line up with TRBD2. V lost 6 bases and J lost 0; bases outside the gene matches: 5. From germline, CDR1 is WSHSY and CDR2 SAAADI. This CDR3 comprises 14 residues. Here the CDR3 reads CASRQAGSSYEQYF. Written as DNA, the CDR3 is TGCGCCAGCAGACAAGCGGGGTCCTCCTACGAGCAGTACTTC.

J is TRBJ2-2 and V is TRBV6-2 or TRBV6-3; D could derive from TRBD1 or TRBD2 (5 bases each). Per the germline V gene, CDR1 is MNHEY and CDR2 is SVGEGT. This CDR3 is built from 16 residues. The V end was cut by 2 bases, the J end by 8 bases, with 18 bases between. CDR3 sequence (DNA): TGTGCCAGCAGTTACCCTCCGGGGCGCTTGGCGGGGGAGCTGTTTTTT. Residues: CASSYPPGRLAGELFF.

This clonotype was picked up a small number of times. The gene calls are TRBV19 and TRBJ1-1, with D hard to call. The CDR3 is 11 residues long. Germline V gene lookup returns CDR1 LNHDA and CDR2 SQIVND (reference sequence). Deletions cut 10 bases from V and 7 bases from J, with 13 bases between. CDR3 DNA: TGTGCCACAGAGACGCGTAATGAAGCTTTCTTT. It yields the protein CATETRNEAFF.

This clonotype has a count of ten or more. The chain's CDR3 is CASSLGGIAEAFF. CDR3 nucleotide sequence: TGTGCCAGCAGCTTGGGGGGAATAGCTGAAGCTTTCTTT. The chain combines TRBV11-3 with TRBJ1-1; maybe TRBD1 (5 bases). Per the germline V gene, CDR1 is SGHNT and CDR2 is YENEEA. With 3 bases removed from V and 6 bases from J, the gap between germline ends came to 11 bases. The CDR3 sequence is 13 residues long. The entire variable domain, with the rest obtained from reference TRBV11-3 and TRBJ1-1, is as follows: EAGVVQSPRYKIIEKKQPVAFWCNPISGHNTLYWYLQNLGQGPELLIRYENEEAVDDSQLPKDRFSAERLKGVDSTLKIQPAELGDSAVYLCASSLGGIAEAFFGQGTRLTVV.

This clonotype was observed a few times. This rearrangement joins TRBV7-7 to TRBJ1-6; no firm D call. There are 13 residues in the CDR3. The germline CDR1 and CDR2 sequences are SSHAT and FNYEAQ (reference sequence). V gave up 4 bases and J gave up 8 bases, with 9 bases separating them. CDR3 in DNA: TGTGCCAGCAGCTCAAGCCGGGATTCACCCCTCCACTTT. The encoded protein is CASSSSRDSPLHF.

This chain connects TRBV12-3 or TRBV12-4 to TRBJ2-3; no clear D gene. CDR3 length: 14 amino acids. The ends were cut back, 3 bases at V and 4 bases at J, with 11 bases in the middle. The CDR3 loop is CASSFTAVADTQYF. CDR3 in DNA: TGTGCCAGCAGTTTTACGGCAGTCGCAGATACGCAGTATTTT.

DNA of the CDR3: TGTGCCACCAGTGATGTTTCCGCGCCGGCCCAGTACTTC. This gives the protein CATSDVSAPAQYF. V gene TRBV24-1 combines with J gene TRBJ2-5; D gene unclear. The V gene's germline CDR1 is KGHDR and CDR2 SFDVKD. Trimming removed 3 bases from V and 9 bases from J, with 13 bases in between. This CDR3 is 13 amino acids long.

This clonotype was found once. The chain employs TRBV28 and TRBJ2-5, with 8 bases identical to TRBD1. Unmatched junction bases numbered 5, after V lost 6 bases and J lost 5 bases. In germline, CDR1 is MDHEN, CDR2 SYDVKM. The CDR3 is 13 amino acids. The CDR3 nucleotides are TGTGCCAGCAGGAGACAGGGGTCGGAGACCCAGTACTTC. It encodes CASRRQGSETQYF.